This T cell receptor (beta chain) emerged from a study of blood T cell repertoires in COVID-19. Across the study: Both acute and convalescent COVID-19 samples were obtained from the United States, Italy and Spain.

This clone was picked up one time. Authors' methods: Scientists estimated how many nucleated cells there were by amplifying reference gene primers. Clones were sequenced by immunoSEQ multiplex PCR, and TCRdb holds only the in-frame ones, with some missing. V and J calls and clone size come straight from that table; D and trimming were deduced from the DNA. Among about 300,000 clones listed, 89% were seen once. CDR1 and CDR2 from the germline V gene are LGHNA and YSLEER. Losses at the gene ends were 3 bases for V and 6 bases for J; bases not matched to a gene: 7. The CDR3 sequence is 15 residues long. Sequencing was carried out using peripheral blood. This TCR came from a man younger than 35 who had recovered from COVID-19. J is TRBJ1-2 and V is TRBV4-3, with 10 bases matching TRBD1. CDR3 coding DNA: TGCGCCAGCAGCCAGGCCGGGACAGGGGCTGATGGCTACACCTTC. It codes for CASSQAGTGADGYTF.